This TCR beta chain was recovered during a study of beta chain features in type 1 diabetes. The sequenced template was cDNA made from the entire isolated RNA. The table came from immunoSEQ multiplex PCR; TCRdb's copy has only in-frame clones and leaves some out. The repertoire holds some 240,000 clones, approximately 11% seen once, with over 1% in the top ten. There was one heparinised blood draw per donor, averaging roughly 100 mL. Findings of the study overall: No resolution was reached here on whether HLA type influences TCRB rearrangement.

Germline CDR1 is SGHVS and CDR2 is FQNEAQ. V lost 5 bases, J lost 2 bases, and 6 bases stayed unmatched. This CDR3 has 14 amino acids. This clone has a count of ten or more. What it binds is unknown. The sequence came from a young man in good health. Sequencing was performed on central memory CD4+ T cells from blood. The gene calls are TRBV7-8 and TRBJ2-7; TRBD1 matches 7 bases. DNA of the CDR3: TGTGCCAGCAGCATAGACAGGGAAGCCTACGAGCAGTACTTC. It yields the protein CASSIDREAYEQYF. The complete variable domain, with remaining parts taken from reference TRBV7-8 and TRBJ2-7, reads GAGVSQSPRYKVAKRGQDVALRCDPISGHVSLFWYQQALGQGPEFLTYFQNEAQLDKSGLPSDRFFAERPEGSVSTLKIQRTQQEDSAVYLCASSIDREAYEQYFGPGTRLTVT.